Shown below are 10 T cell receptor beta chains from a single sample sequenced in a study of spatial heterogeneity in lung cancer. The time point denotes: sample taken at primary tumor resection. Tumor, nontumor lung or frozen PBMC supplied whole RNA that was sequenced unsorted. MiXCR, run by TCRdb on the 5' RACE reads, gives a single entry per CDR3 protein. The sample has around 45,000 distinct CDR3 sequences, around 15% seen once. This specimen was PBMCs, taken at surgery. Receptors were obtained from a male donor with early-stage non-small cell lung cancer.

The chain is built from TRBV2 and TRBJ2-7; 7 bases line up with TRBD1. The CDR3 spans 12 residues. The J segment lost 6 bases and the V segment lost 3 bases, leaving 2 bases of the junction unmatched. Germline values: CDR1 SNHLY, CDR2 FYNNEI. CDR3 in amino acids: CASSDDRVEQYF. For the CDR3, the DNA is TGTGCCAGCAGTGATGACAGGGTCGAGCAGTACTTC. Drawing the rest from reference TRBV2 and TRBJ2-7, the complete variable domain is EPEVTQTPSHQVTQMGQEVILRCVPISNHLYFYWYRQILGQKVEFLVSFYNNEISEKSEIFDDQFSVERPDGSNFTLKIRSTKLEDSAMYFCASSDDRVEQYFGPGTRLTVT.

This clonotype was seen a few times. V and J are TRBV20-1 and TRBJ1-2; D is possibly TRBD1 (6 bases). Trimming took 2 bases from V and 4 from J, leaving 11 bases between them. Germline values: CDR1 DFQATT, CDR2 SNEGSKA (reference sequence). The CDR3 is made up of 13 amino acids. The CDR3 here is CSARWDKRYGYTF. CDR3 nucleotides: TGCAGTGCTAGATGGGACAAGCGCTATGGCTACACCTTC.

The chain employs TRBV28 and TRBJ1-5, with D maybe TRBD1 (5 bases). Trimming cost V 2 bases and J 0 bases, with 11 bases left between them. Germline CDR1 is MDHEN and CDR2 is SYDVKM. This CDR3 has 16 residues. The CDR3 DNA follows: TGTGCCAGCAGTTTACCAACAGGACTTAGCAATCAGCCCCAGCATTTT. Translation: CASSLPTGLSNQPQHF. The variable domain in full, completed from reference TRBV28 and TRBJ1-5, reads DVKVTQSSRYLVKRTGEKVFLECVQDMDHENMFWYRQDPGLGLRLIYFSYDVKMKEKGDIPEGYSVSREKKERFSLILESASTNQTSMYLCASSLPTGLSNQPQHFGDGTRLSIL.

This clonotype showed up just a few times. In nucleotides, the CDR3 is TGCAGTGCTAGCACAGACCAGGTTGGAAAACTGTTTTTT. Amino acid sequence: CSASTDQVGKLFF. The V call is TRBV20-1, the J call TRBJ1-4, with D unresolved. The CDR3 contains 13 residues. Between the trimmed V and J ends, which lost 3 bases and 10 bases, there was a span of 15 bases. The germline V gene encodes CDR1 DFQATT and CDR2 SNEGSKA (reference sequence).

A word on this clonotype: At one end the junction does not follow the germline gene, possibly because of a read error. This chain uses TRBV19 with TRBJ2-1; no reliable D call. CDR1 is LNHDA and CDR2 is SQIVND in the germline V gene (reference sequence). The CDR3 is made up of 13 amino acids. CDR3 sequence (DNA): TGTGCCAGCAGTATGGGCCACTACAATGAGCAGTTCTTC. It translates to CASSMGHYNEQFF.

This clonotype was detected a few times. V and J are TRBV6-6 and TRBJ2-3; no clear D gene. The CDR3 totals 14 residues. The germline CDR1 and CDR2 sequences are MNHNY and SVGAGI (reference sequence). The ends were cut back, 7 bases at V and 4 bases at J, with 15 bases in the middle. CDR3 region: CASMELVSPDTQYF. The CDR3 DNA follows: TGTGCCAGCATGGAGTTAGTATCTCCAGATACGCAGTATTTT.

CDR3 DNA: TGCGCCAGCAGCTTGGGGCTGGGACAGGGAAATTCACCCCTCCACTTT. It translates to CASSLGLGQGNSPLHF. This sequence joins TRBV5-1 and TRBJ1-6; 9 bases are a match to TRBD1. This CDR3 contains 16 residues. Unmatched junction bases numbered 5, after V lost 0 bases and J lost 7 bases. The V gene's germline CDR1 is SGHRS and CDR2 YFSETQ.

The chain carries TRBV5-1 and TRBJ2-2; D gene unclear. This CDR3 has 16 amino acids. Per germline, CDR1 SGHRS and CDR2 YFSETQ. V lost 0 bases and J 1 base, leaving 10 bases between the germline ends. The CDR3 DNA sequence: TGCGCCAGCAGCTTGGCAGCCAGTGTGAACACCGGGGAGCTGTTTTTT. Translation gives CASSLAASVNTGELFF.

This clonotype was counted many times. This chain joins TRBV2 and TRBJ1-3; weak D call: TRBD1 (6 bases). The V end lost 6 bases, the J end lost 3 bases, and 12 bases lay between the germline ends. The CDR3 runs to 14 residues. CDR1 and CDR2 (germline): SNHLY, FYNNEI. CDR3 residues: CASSEWTVGNTIYF. The CDR3 region has the DNA TGTGCCAGCAGCGAATGGACAGTTGGAAACACCATATATTTT.

This clonotype was seen ten or more times. The chain combines TRBV20-1 with TRBJ1-1; unclear D gene. Germline V CDR1 and CDR2: DFQATT, SNEGSKA (reference sequence). V dropped 3 bases and J dropped 1 base, with 12 bases sitting between them. The CDR3 has 14 amino acids. The DNA of the CDR3 is TGCAGTGCTAGTCGCCGGGGTCGGAACACTGAAGCTTTCTTT. This encodes CSASRRGRNTEAFF.